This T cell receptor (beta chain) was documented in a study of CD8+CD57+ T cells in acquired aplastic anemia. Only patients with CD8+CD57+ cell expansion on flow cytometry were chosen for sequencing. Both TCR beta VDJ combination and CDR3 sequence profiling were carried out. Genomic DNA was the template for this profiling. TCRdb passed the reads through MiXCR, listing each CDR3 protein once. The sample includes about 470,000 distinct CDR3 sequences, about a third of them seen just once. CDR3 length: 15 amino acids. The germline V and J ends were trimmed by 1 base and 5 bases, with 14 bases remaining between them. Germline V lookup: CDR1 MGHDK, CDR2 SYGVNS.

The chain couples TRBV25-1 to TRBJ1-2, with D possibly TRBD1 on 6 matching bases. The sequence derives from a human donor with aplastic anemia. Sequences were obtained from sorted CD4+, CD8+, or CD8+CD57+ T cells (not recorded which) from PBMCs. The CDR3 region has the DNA TGTGCCAGCAGTGAATGGGACAACTACTTATATGGCTACACCTTC. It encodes CASSEWDNYLYGYTF.